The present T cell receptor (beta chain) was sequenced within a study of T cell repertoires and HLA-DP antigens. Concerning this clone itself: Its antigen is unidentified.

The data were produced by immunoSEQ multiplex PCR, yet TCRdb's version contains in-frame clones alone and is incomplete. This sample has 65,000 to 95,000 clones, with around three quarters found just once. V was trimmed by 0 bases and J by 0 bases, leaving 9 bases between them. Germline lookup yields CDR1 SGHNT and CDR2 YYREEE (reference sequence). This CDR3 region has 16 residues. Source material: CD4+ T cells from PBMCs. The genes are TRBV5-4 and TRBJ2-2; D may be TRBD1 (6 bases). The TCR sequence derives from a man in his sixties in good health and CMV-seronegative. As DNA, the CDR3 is TGTGCCAGCAGCTTGGGAGGGGGATCGAACACCGGGGAGCTGTTTTTT. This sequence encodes CASSLGGGSNTGELFF.